The TCR beta chain under discussion was sequenced for a study of cytomegalovirus exposure and HLA in healthy donors. Overall study context: The platform used for the roughly 110 validation repertoires matched that of the approximately 620 first-cohort repertoires, a later analysis reported. Study-level results: Some TCR beta chains (approximately 180 of them) were listed as cytomegalovirus-associated. That first-cohort TCR clusters tended to co-occur in the 95 to 150 validation repertoires was found in a later analysis. A few CMV-associated chains were confirmed in vitro to be specific for CMV antigens.

Details on this clone: The antigen is not known.

Profiling relied on immunoSEQ multiplex PCR, and the TCRdb table lists in-frame clones only, not all of them. Of around 180,000 clones listed, 84% were seen once; the top ten hold roughly 7.5%. V gave up 0 bases and J gave up 2 bases, with 10 bases separating them. The CDR3 length is 15 residues. The germline CDR1 and CDR2 sequences are SGDLS and YYNGEE. The V and J genes are TRBV9 and TRBJ2-3; no clear D gene. Sequenced sample: PBMCs. This receptor was identified in a man aged 18 to 35 in good health and CMV-seropositive. This CDR3 is CASSVGELLTDTQYF. CDR3 sequence (DNA): TGTGCCAGCAGCGTAGGCGAACTTCTCACAGATACGCAGTATTTT.